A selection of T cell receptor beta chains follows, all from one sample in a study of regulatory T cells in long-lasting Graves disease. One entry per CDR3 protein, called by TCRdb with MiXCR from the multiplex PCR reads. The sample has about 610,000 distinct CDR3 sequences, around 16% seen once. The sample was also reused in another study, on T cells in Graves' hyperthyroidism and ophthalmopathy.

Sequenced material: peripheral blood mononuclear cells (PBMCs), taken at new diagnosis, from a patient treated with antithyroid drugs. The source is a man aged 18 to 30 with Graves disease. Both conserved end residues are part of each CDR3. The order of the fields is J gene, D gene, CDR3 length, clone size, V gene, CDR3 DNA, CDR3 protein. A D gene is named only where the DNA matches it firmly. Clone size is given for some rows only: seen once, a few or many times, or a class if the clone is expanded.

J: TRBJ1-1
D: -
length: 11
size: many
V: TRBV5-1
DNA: TGCGCCAGCAGCGGGGGATCTGAAGCTTTCTTT
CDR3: CASSGGSEAFF

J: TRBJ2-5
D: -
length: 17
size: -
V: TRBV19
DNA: TGTGCCAGTAGTATAACGGGGCCTTACGGGGACCAAGAGACCCAGTACTTC
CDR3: CASSITGPYGDQETQYF

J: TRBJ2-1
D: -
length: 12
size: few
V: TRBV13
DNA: TGTGCCAGCAGCTCCCAGGGGACTGAGCAGTTCTTC
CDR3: CASSSQGTEQFF

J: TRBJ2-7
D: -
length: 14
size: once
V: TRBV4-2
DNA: TGTGCCAGCAGCCAAGACGGCGATACCTACGAGCAGTACTTC
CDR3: CASSQDGDTYEQYF

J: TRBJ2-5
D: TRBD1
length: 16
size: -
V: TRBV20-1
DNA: TGCAGTGCTAGAGAACTCCTAGGGACAGTCGAAGAGACCCAGTACTTC
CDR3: CSARELLGTVEETQYF

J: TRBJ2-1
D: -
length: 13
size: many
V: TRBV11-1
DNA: TGTGCCAGCAGCTTAGATTCCAGCGGGGAGCAGTTCTTC
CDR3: CASSLDSSGEQFF

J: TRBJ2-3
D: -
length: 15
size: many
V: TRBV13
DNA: TGTGCCAGCAGCATAACAACAGGACCTACAGATACGCAGTATTTT
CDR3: CASSITTGPTDTQYF

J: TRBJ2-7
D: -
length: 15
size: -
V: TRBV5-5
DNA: TGTGCCAGCAGCAGCTGGCTACCTAACTCCTACGAGCAGTACTTC
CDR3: CASSSWLPNSYEQYF

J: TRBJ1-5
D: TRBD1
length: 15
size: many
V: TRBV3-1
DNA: TGTGCCAGCAGCTCCACTCCAGGGGGAAGTCAGCCCCAGCATTTT
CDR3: CASSSTPGGSQPQHF

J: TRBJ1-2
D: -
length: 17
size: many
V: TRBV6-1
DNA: TGTGCCAGCACCCAAACGACACGGACCGGCGCTAACTATGGCTACACCTTC
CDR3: CASTQTTRTGANYGYTF

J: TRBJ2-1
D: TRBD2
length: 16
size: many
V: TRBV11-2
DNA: TGTGCCAGCAGCTTAGACTATAGCGGGACATACAATGAGCAGTTCTTC
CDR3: CASSLDYSGTYNEQFF

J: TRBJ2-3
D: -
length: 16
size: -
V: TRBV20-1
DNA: TGCAGTGCGCCGCGAGCCATAGGTGGACCCACAGATACGCAGTATTTT
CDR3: CSAPRAIGGPTDTQYF